This entry describes one T cell receptor (beta chain). J gave up 4 bases and V 5 bases, and 6 bases lay outside the gene matches. The CDR3 covers 15 residues. CDR1 is SGHVS and CDR2 is FNYEAQ in the germline V gene. This sample is drawn from a study of blood T cell repertoires in COVID-19. Across the whole study: There were acute and convalescent COVID-19 samples, and they came from the United States, Italy and Spain. PBMCs, B-cell-depleted T cells, or T cells were the source of the cDNA or gDNA that made up the material.

Profiling relied on immunoSEQ multiplex PCR, and the TCRdb table lists in-frame clones only, not all of them. In the table there are roughly 100,000 clones, approximately 80% of which are singletons. This receptor was identified in a human donor in a cohort sampled during active COVID-19. V is TRBV7-6 and J is TRBJ2-3, with 10 nucleotides matching TRBD1. Sequencing was carried out using peripheral blood. The CDR3 DNA is TGTGCCAGCAGCCCGGGACAGGGGTGGGCAGATACGCAGTATTTT. Protein sequence: CASSPGQGWADTQYF.